The entry below gives a single T cell receptor beta chain sequence along with its context. This sample is part of a study of technical replicates of blood from a few donors. The protocol was immunoSEQ multiplex PCR, while the TCRdb copy is restricted to in-frame clones and leaves out a portion. The table shows about 94,000 clones, with 95% occurring only once. The CDR3 covers 15 residues. Germline trimming cut 2 bases from V and 8 bases from J; bases unmatched to any gene: 8. Germline-derived CDR1 and CDR2 are MNHEY and SVGAGI. The rearrangement links TRBV6-5 to TRBJ2-1; 8 bases agree with TRBD2. Sequenced: T cells isolated from PBMCs. The TCR was taken from a human donor in good health. In nucleotides, the CDR3 is TGTGCCAGCAGTTACACCAGCGGGAGCGTCGATGAGCAGTTCTTC. Protein sequence: CASSYTSGSVDEQFF.